These 3 T cell receptor beta chains were all obtained from the same sample, sequenced in a study of shared clonotypes between healthy human individuals. TCRdb's table, derived via immunoSEQ multiplex PCR, lists solely in-frame clones and lacks some. The table includes over a million clones, about four fifths detected once. The sample taken for sequencing was memory CD4+ T cells from PBMCs. Subset given: CD45RA-negative fraction. Receptor source: a man between 18 and 29 years old in good health. Some clones in this sample may be carry-over from other donors' samples.

About this clone: The same CDR3 also results from other DNA sequences found in this sample. The chain carries TRBV28 and TRBJ1-1; perhaps TRBD1 as D (5 bases). The CDR3 contains 13 residues. CDR1 and CDR2 (germline): MDHEN, SYDVKM. V lost 6 bases, J lost 4 bases, and 12 bases lay in between. CDR3 nucleotides: TGTGCCAGCAGCACCGGCGGGGGCACTGAAGCTTTCTTT. This codes for CASSTGGGTEAFF.

The chain is built from TRBV4-3 and TRBJ2-6; D is unresolved. The ends were cut back, 4 bases at V and 4 bases at J, with 20 bases in the middle. CDR3 size: 18 residues. Germline V gene data show CDR1 as LGHNA and CDR2 as YSLEER. CDR3 sequence (DNA): TGCGCCAGCAGCCCAAGGGCTGCAGGCGCCGAAGGGGCCAACGTCCTGACTTTC. It is translated as CASSPRAAGAEGANVLTF.

The table lists this clone with many counts. The CDR3 nucleotides are TGTGCCAGCAGCTTAGCGTCGCTAGCGGGTAATGAGCAGTTCTTC. This encodes CASSLASLAGNEQFF. This chain uses TRBV11-3 with TRBJ2-1; TRBD2 aligns across 8 bases. CDR3 length: 15 residues. Unmatched junction bases numbered 6, after V lost 1 base and J lost 7 bases. The germline V gene has CDR1 SGHNT and CDR2 YENEEA.